The clone carrying this T cell receptor beta chain showed up many times. Diagnosis rested on symptoms, serum thyroxine and TRAb, thyroid ultrasound, and orbital computed tomography. The sample belongs to a study of T cells in Graves' hyperthyroidism and ophthalmopathy. Regions amplified from RNA transcripts were the TCR beta CDR3 regions. Researchers ran a first-round RT-PCR on the TCR CDR3 using the HTBI primer set. TCRdb re-called the multiplex PCR reads through MiXCR, storing one row per CDR3 protein. In the table there are about 420,000 distinct CDR3 sequences, 15% to 17% of which are singletons. Sequencing input: blood. The sequence derives from a woman aged 18-35 years with Graves' hyperthyroidism.

CDR3 in amino acids: CASSLVFRGGRRTGELFF. DNA of the CDR3: TGTGCCAGCAGCTTAGTTTTTCGGGGGGGACGAAGGACCGGGGAGCTGTTTTTT. The J gene is TRBJ2-2, the V gene TRBV7-6, with 8 bases identical to TRBD2. The CDR3 loop spans 18 amino acids. The germline gives CDR1 SGHVS, CDR2 FNYEAQ. V was clipped by 1 base and J by 5 bases; unmatched bases: 12.